The entry that follows covers one T cell receptor beta chain sequence. Its antigen is unknown. Genomic DNA provided the template from which TCR beta VDJ and CDR3 profiles were obtained. Using its own MiXCR run on the reads, TCRdb lists one record per CDR3 protein. The repertoire holds approximately 98,000 distinct CDR3 sequences, with around 49% as singletons. The ends lost 10 bases at V and 3 bases at J; junction bases unmatched: 2. Germline lookup yields CDR1 ENHRY and CDR2 SYGVKD. The CDR3 has 12 residues. This sample is drawn from a study of CD8+CD57+ T cells in acquired aplastic anemia. Regarding the study as a whole: Researchers report that around 31 CD8+ CDR3 sequences appeared in both patients and controls. Patients and controls had CD8+ Simpson's diversity values that were not significantly distinct.

The gene calls are TRBV10-3 and TRBJ2-1, with TRBD2 identical over 8 bases. This TCR was recovered from a human donor in good health, serving as a control. Sequencing was done on a sample of sorted CD4+, CD8+, or CD8+CD57+ T cells (not recorded which) from PBMCs. The DNA for the CDR3 is TGTGCCACCGGGGGGGACTACAATGAGCAGTTCTTC. It specifies CATGGDYNEQFF.